The 15 T cell receptor beta chains listed next were all sequenced from one sample in a study of blood T cell repertoires in COVID-19. The data were produced by immunoSEQ multiplex PCR, yet TCRdb's version contains in-frame clones alone and is incomplete. The profile shows around 310,000 clones, about 91% of them singletons. Material: PBMCs or T cells enriched from blood (not recorded which). These receptors were taken from a woman in her forties who had recovered from COVID-19.

V usage is TRBV5-4 and J usage is TRBJ2-1; 8 bases match TRBD2. The trim removed 4 bases at V and 4 bases at J, leaving 10 bases unmatched. This CDR3 spans 16 amino acids. CDR1 and CDR2 (germline): SGHNT, YYREEE (reference sequence). The DNA for the CDR3 is TGTGCCAGCAGCCTAATAGGGAGCGGGGGTTACAATGAGCAGTTCTTC. Protein: CASSLIGSGGYNEQFF.

The chain uses TRBV19 and TRBJ2-7; 8 nucleotides match TRBD1. The length of the CDR3 is 10 residues. CDR1 and CDR2 (germline): LNHDA, SQIVND (reference sequence). V shed 11 bases and J 4 bases; nucleotides not matched to a gene: 1. In DNA, the CDR3 is TGTGCCGGGACAGGATACGAGCAGTACTTC. It encodes CAGTGYEQYF.

The rearrangement joins TRBV14 to TRBJ2-2; D perhaps matches TRBD1 (6 bases). Trimming cost V 0 bases and J 0 bases, with 23 bases left between them. Germline loops: CDR1 SGHDN, CDR2 FVKESK. This CDR3 spans 21 amino acids. Written as DNA, the CDR3 is TGTGCCAGCAGCCAAGAAGGTGGGGGCCTCCAGGAACCTCCGAACACCGGGGAGCTGTTTTTT. As protein: CASSQEGGGLQEPPNTGELFF. Drawing the rest from reference TRBV14 and TRBJ2-2, the complete variable domain is EAGVTQFPSHSVIEKGQTVTLRCDPISGHDNLYWYRRVMGKEIKFLLHFVKESKQDESGMPNNRFLAERTGGTYSTLKVQPAELEDSGVYFCASSQEGGGLQEPPNTGELFFGEGSRLTVL.

A single count supports this clone. CDR3 sequence reads: CASSQGLGGGAGTGELFF. The DNA for the CDR3 is TGCGCCAGCAGCCAGGGTCTAGGCGGGGGGGCCGGCACCGGGGAGCTGTTTTTT. The V gene is TRBV4-1, the J gene TRBJ2-2; TRBD2 matches at 9 bases. V lost 3 bases and J lost 4; bases outside the gene matches: 12. CDR3 size: 18 residues. The germline V gene has CDR1 MGHRA and CDR2 YSYEKL.

The chain is built from TRBV9 and TRBJ2-5; 16 positions match TRBD2. CDR1 is SGDLS and CDR2 is YYNGEE in the germline V gene. V lost 3 bases and J lost 4; bases outside the gene matches: 15. This CDR3 is 20 amino acids long. CDR3 nucleotide sequence: TGTGCCAGCAGCGCCGGATTCCCGGGACTAGCGGGAGGGGAAGGAGAGACCCAGTACTTC. Amino acid sequence: CASSAGFPGLAGGEGETQYF.

The count of this clone is one. V is TRBV7-2 and J is TRBJ2-7, with 13 nucleotides matching TRBD2. The CDR3 runs to 15 residues. Trimming at V came to 5 bases and at J to 9 bases, leaving 10 bases not matched to a gene. In germline, CDR1 is SGHTA, CDR2 FQGNSA. The CDR3 coding sequence is TGTGCCAGCAGCCTCGGACTAGCGGGAGACAAGGTGCAGTACTTC. Amino acids: CASSLGLAGDKVQYF.

There are a few counts of this clone. The V call is TRBV6-5, the J call TRBJ2-7; tentative D call: TRBD1 (6 bases). Germline CDR1 is MNHEY and CDR2 is SVGAGI. The ends were cut back, 2 bases at V and 3 bases at J, with 17 bases in the middle. The CDR3 is made up of 16 amino acids. The CDR3: CASSYDGAGQNYEQYF. DNA of the CDR3: TGTGCCAGCAGTTACGACGGTGCAGGACAGAACTACGAGCAGTACTTC.

The chain links TRBV18 to TRBJ2-2, with 10 positions matching TRBD2. The V segment lost 0 bases and the J segment 5 bases; nucleotides outside the gene matches: 3. The CDR3 contains 16 residues. Germline CDR1 reads KGHSH; CDR2 reads LQKENI. CDR3 bases: TGTGCCAGCTCACCACCGGAGCGGGAGGGAACCGGGGAGCTGTTTTTT. Translation: CASSPPEREGTGELFF.

This clone was recorded only once. This sample includes further DNA sequences coding for the same CDR3. The chain recombines TRBV4-3 with TRBJ2-2; TRBD1 matches at 7 bases. The CDR3 sequence is 15 residues long. The germline V gene has CDR1 LGHNA and CDR2 YSLEER. Losses at the gene ends were 3 bases for V and 3 bases for J; bases not matched to a gene: 4. The CDR3 coding sequence is TGCGCCAGCAGCCACCGTCAGGGGGACACCGGGGAGCTGTTTTTT. It translates to CASSHRQGDTGELFF.

This clone has more than one count but fewer than ten. The chain recombines TRBV5-1 with TRBJ1-1, with a weak D call TRBD1 (6 bases). Germline V lookup: CDR1 SGHRS, CDR2 YFSETQ. This CDR3 has 12 residues. The ends were cut back, 5 bases at V and 6 bases at J, with 11 bases in the middle. The CDR3 loop is CASSLKGAEAFF. The CDR3 DNA follows: TGCGCCAGCAGTCTTAAGGGGGCTGAAGCTTTCTTT.

The rearrangement uses TRBV28 and TRBJ1-3; D call uncertain. The V gene's germline CDR1 is MDHEN and CDR2 SYDVKM. V was shortened by 2 bases and J by 4 bases, with 9 bases between the two germline ends. The CDR3 covers 14 residues. The CDR3 nucleotides read TGTGCCAGCAGTTTAATCGCGGCCGGAAACACCATATATTTT. It codes for CASSLIAAGNTIYF.

V and J are TRBV7-2 and TRBJ2-7, with TRBD2 as a possible D gene (6 bases). The length of the CDR3 is 14 residues. Germline V gene sequence: CDR1 SGHTA, CDR2 FQGNSA. Trimming left V 3 bases short and J 1 base short, with 10 bases between. The DNA of the CDR3 is TGTGCCAGCAGCTTGGCCGGGACTTCCTACGAGCAGTACTTC. Residues: CASSLAGTSYEQYF.

V usage is TRBV18 and J usage is TRBJ2-3; D is unresolved. This CDR3 comprises 16 residues. Trimming removed 1 base from V and 0 bases from J, with 11 bases in between. The germline V gene encodes CDR1 KGHSH and CDR2 LQKENI. CDR3 sequence reads: CASSPLLVGSTDTQYF. The CDR3 DNA sequence: TGTGCCAGCTCACCACTGTTAGTCGGGAGCACAGATACGCAGTATTTT.

This clone came up once. The J gene is TRBJ1-1, the V gene TRBV6-6, with D possibly being TRBD1 (5 bases). Looked up from germline, CDR1 is MNHNY and CDR2 is SVGAGI (reference sequence). This CDR3 spans 12 amino acids. Trimming pared 8 bases from V and 4 bases from J, leaving 11 bases between. The CDR3: CASSTGGTEAFF. The CDR3 DNA follows: TGTGCCAGCTCTACCGGGGGCACTGAAGCTTTCTTT.

CDR3 bases: TGTGCCAGCAGTACACCCACAACCTTCTATGGCTACACCTTC. This encodes CASSTPTTFYGYTF. The V and J genes are TRBV6-2 or TRBV6-3 and TRBJ1-2; no reliable D call. V lost 5 bases and J 4 bases, leaving 14 bases between the germline ends. The V gene's germline CDR1 is MNHEY and CDR2 SVGEGT. This CDR3 is built from 14 residues.